This TCR beta chain is from a study of cytomegalovirus exposure and HLA in healthy donors. This clone has a single count. Its antigen is unidentified. With 60 Vbeta and 13 Jbeta primers, the PCR was carried out. Per the authors' pipeline: Tens of millions of unique TCR beta chains, roughly 11 million shared, were counted in a later analysis. The table came from immunoSEQ multiplex PCR; TCRdb's copy has only in-frame clones and leaves some out. V, J and clone size are taken as reported in that table, and D and trimming were inferred from the DNA itself. The sample shows about 76,000 clones, roughly 73% of them seen only once. In germline, CDR1 is MNHNY, CDR2 SVGAGI (reference sequence). V was clipped by 2 bases and J by 8 bases; unmatched bases: 5. This CDR3 comprises 13 residues. Overall study findings and caveats: Presence/absence analyses supposed approximately even sequencing depth among donors. Reportedly, HLA-A and HLA-B alleles of most subjects were accurately predicted from TCR beta.

The origin of this receptor is a woman between 35 and 50 years old in good health and CMV-seropositive. The specimen sequenced was PBMCs. The chain recombines TRBV6-6 with TRBJ1-2; TRBD1 matches 7 bases. In DNA, the CDR3 is TGTGCCAGCAGTTACGAGGGGGCCGGGGGCTACACCTTC. Translating gives CASSYEGAGGYTF.